This T cell receptor (beta chain) derives from a study of T cell repertoires in cytomegalovirus infection. For the study at large: The public TCR beta signatures pointed to both CMV infection and matching HLA type. Overall study results and limits: Dominant in the ex vivo response were TCR beta clonotypes restricted by HLA-C and specific for CMV.

Germline CDR1 and CDR2: MDHEN and SYDVKM. The V gene lost 4 bases and the J gene lost 2 bases, with 11 bases spanning the gap. This CDR3 has 14 residues. TCRdb ran MiXCR on the reads and lists one entry per CDR3 protein. This sample yields tens of thousands of distinct CDR3 sequences, of which 33% are seen a single time; nearly 70% belongs to the top ten. This clonotype was found many times. Its antigen remains unknown. What was sequenced was PBMCs, sequenced either directly or after in vitro stimulation (not recorded which). V is TRBV28 and J is TRBJ2-5, with D possibly TRBD1 on 5 matching bases. The TCR comes from a human donor in good health (CMV status not recorded). Some clones in this sample may be carry-over from other donors' samples. The CDR3 loop reads CASSYYTGQETQYF. For the CDR3, the DNA is TGTGCCAGCAGTTATTATACAGGACAAGAGACCCAGTACTTC.